This paragraph reports one TCR beta chain. Its specificity is unknown. The sample is drawn from a study of cytomegalovirus exposure and HLA in healthy donors. Regarding the study as a whole: In a later analysis, common viral pathogens appeared linked to several of the most significant clusters.

Unmatched junction bases numbered 5, after V lost 5 bases and J lost 2 bases. The CDR3 is 14 residues long. The germline gives CDR1 SEHNR, CDR2 FQNEAQ (reference sequence). The PCR employed 60 Vbeta primers together with 13 Jbeta primers. Original analysis: The authors later counted some 76 million unique TCR beta chains, some 12 million of them shared. Sequenced by immunoSEQ multiplex PCR; TCRdb stores in-frame clones only, minus some. V, J and clone size reflect that table, while D and trimming were determined from the DNA. The data contain hundreds of thousands of clones, just under 70% of them singletons.

The receptor was isolated from a man aged 35 to 55 in good health and CMV-seropositive. The source material was PBMCs. This chain joins TRBV7-9 and TRBJ2-7, with TRBD2 identical over 8 bases. CDR3: CASSLVGGAYEQYF. The CDR3 nucleotides read TGTGCCAGCAGCCTCGTCGGGGGGGCCTACGAGCAGTACTTC. The variable domain in full, with the rest retrieved from reference TRBV7-9 and TRBJ2-7, is DTGVSQNPRHKITKRGQNVTFRCDPISEHNRLYWYRQTLGQGPEFLTYFQNEAQLEKSRLLSDRFSAERPKGSFSTLEIQRTEQGDSAMYLCASSLVGGAYEQYFGPGTRLTVT.